This TCR beta chain emerged from a study of blood T cells in healthy people across ages (dated by TCRdb to the mid-2010s). For context, the study as a whole: In model experiments, template switching captured roughly one uniquely barcoded TCR beta cDNA molecule for every two T cells. Age-related changes in TCR beta repertoire diversity were measured in the study by deep sequencing normalized with unique cDNA molecular identifiers. The donors were divided into four age groups: young (average around 16 years), middle-aged (roughly 40), aged (approximately 62) and long-lived (roughly 88). Donors of different ages were randomly distributed across sequencing lanes to avoid experimental bias. For two donors (one aged 18 to 29 and one aged 80 or older), the study analyzed two additional independent replicas of 1 million unique cDNA reads from the same blood draw.

The paper as a whole reports these results and caveats: Total diversity estimates from one million sequenced T cells were considered lower bounds and underestimates. Because the CMV infection status of the donors was unknown, age-related changes in expanded clonotypes may potentially have been confounded. Bulk unsorted PBMC profiling prevented conclusive comparison of naive and antigen-experienced compartments. Observed TCR beta diversity per million T cells fell roughly linearly with age, and a significant reduction was already apparent by age about 43. Compared with the aged group, the long-lived group had more naive CD4+ T cells, fewer expanded clones and increased TCR diversity, a pattern suggesting age selection. Observed TCR beta diversity correlated strongly with the percentage of naive T cells measured by flow cytometry.

The CDR3, cysteine through phenylalanine, is 13 amino acids long. Solely the CDR3 DNA is kept, with 39 bases framed from the first base. CDR1 and CDR2 were assigned from the germline V gene as MDHEN and SYDVKM. Trimmed from V: 6 bases; trimmed from J: 6 bases; junction bases lacking a gene match: 4. A remark on this clonotype: The antigen it recognizes is unknown. Base qualities are not recorded, but no much larger clone differs from it by a single base.

Systemically healthy Caucasian individuals from Russia, 39 in total and aged about 6 to 90 years, were included as donors. Around 9.8 milliliters of peripheral blood were collected from each donor into EDTA-treated Vacutainer tubes. PBMCs were isolated by Ficoll-Paque density-gradient centrifugation, with at least 6 million obtained per sample. Trizol reagent was used to extract total RNA from the PBMCs, yielding at least 5 micrograms per sample. The percentages of naive CD45RAhigh/CD27high T cells were determined by flow cytometry on a PBMC aliquot from every donor. Receptor amplification or capture employed 5' RACE. The reads were generated on an Illumina HiSeq 2500. The second PCR ran for roughly 6 to 11 cycles and used a J-beta primer mix along with a sample-barcoded 5' primer. Each TCR beta cDNA molecule received a unique molecular identifier from a template-switch 5' adaptor carrying 12 random nucleotides. Each sample yielded at least 2.5 million CDR3-containing paired-end reads. All of the RNA was converted into first-strand cDNA using the Mint cDNA synthesis kit, with a TRBC-specific oligonucleotide serving as the primer. Following uracil-DNA glycosylase treatment, a first 18-cycle PCR with universal primers M1SS and BC2_uni_R was performed on all cDNA. In the paper's pipeline: For normalization, 1 million high-quality reads were randomly selected from each sample, with every read carrying a distinct molecular identifier. Reads sharing molecular identifiers were discarded rather than binned into consensus sequences. MiTCR, with a Q25 quality threshold and the strictest error-elimination algorithm, was used for CDR3 identification, clonotype clustering and error correction. A nonparametric unseen species model with Euler transformation was used to estimate a lower bound on total TCR beta diversity. TCRdb passed the public sequencing reads through fastp at Q25 and MiXCR, retaining productive beta sequences. A single entry per CDR3 protein holds the most common genes and DNA from its merged rows. In this record, the V and J calls reflect TCRdb's handling and not the investigators' own analysis. A total of 1.5 million to 1.9 million distinct CDR3 sequences appear in this sample, about 42% of them only once. The ten largest clonotypes hold about 3.8% of the sample.

The sequenced material came from blood. The TCR sequence derives from a young woman in good health. The chain couples TRBV28 to TRBJ2-2; 7 of the junction bases match TRBD1. In nucleotides, the sequence is TGTGCCAGCAGCTTTACAGGGGCCGGGGAGCTGTTTTTT. Translated, this gives CASSFTGAGELFF. The variable domain in full, with residues beyond the CDR3 obtained from the reference TRBV28 and TRBJ2-2 genes, is DVKVTQSSRYLVKRTGEKVFLECVQDMDHENMFWYRQDPGLGLRLIYFSYDVKMKEKGDIPEGYSVSREKKERFSLILESASTNQTSMYLCASSFTGAGELFFGEGSRLTVL.